Shown below are 31 T cell receptor beta chains from a single sample sequenced in a study of early T cells in non-severe SARS-CoV-2 infection. One entry per CDR3 protein, called by TCRdb with MiXCR from the 5' RACE reads. This table has roughly 81,000 distinct CDR3 sequences, 9.5% to 13% appearing once. The specimen was whole blood. These TCRs come from an adult who was a healthcare worker with PCR-confirmed SARS-CoV-2 infection or an uninfected control (not recorded which).

There are a few counts of this clonotype. The chain couples TRBV10-1 to TRBJ2-3, with TRBD2 identical over 12 bases. The germline V gene encodes CDR1 WNHNN and CDR2 SYGVQD (reference sequence). V lost 6 bases, J lost 6 bases, and 7 bases stayed unmatched. CDR3 length equals 15 residues. The CDR3 region is CASSPLAGGRDTQYF. CDR3 in DNA: TGCGCCAGCAGCCCACTAGCGGGGGGTCGGGATACGCAGTATTTT.

There are many counts of this clonotype. V and J are TRBV6-6 and TRBJ2-7; 10 positions match TRBD2. V gave up 6 bases and J gave up 1 base; unmatched junction bases: 3. The length of the CDR3 is 14 residues. Per the germline V gene, CDR1 is MNHNY and CDR2 is SVGAGI (reference sequence). The CDR3 here is CASRPTSGSYEQYF. The CDR3 DNA follows: TGTGCCAGCAGGCCGACTAGCGGGTCCTACGAGCAGTACTTC.

This chain connects TRBV20-1 to TRBJ2-5, with D unclear. Germline CDR1 and CDR2: DFQATT and SNEGSKA (reference sequence). The V end was cut by 3 bases, the J end by 1 base, with 9 bases between. The CDR3 has 13 residues. The CDR3 region has the DNA TGCAGTGCTAGCTCGGACCTCCAAGAGACCCAGTACTTC. Its protein is CSASSDLQETQYF.

This clonotype was detected a few times. The genes are TRBV29-1 and TRBJ2-5, with 12 nucleotides matching TRBD2. V gave up 2 bases and J gave up 7 bases; unmatched junction bases: 5. This CDR3 contains 14 residues. CDR1 and CDR2 (germline): SQVTM, ANQGSEA. CDR3 in amino acids: CSVELAGGPRTQYF. The CDR3 DNA is TGCAGCGTTGAACTAGCGGGAGGGCCGCGGACCCAGTACTTC.

At least ten counts were recorded for this clonotype. V is TRBV12-3 or TRBV12-4 and J is TRBJ1-3; 8 positions match TRBD1. The CDR3 covers 16 residues. V shed 7 bases, J shed 4 bases, and the junction held 12 bases outside the gene matches. The CDR3: CASTNSGQGLGNTIYF. The DNA for the CDR3 is TGTGCCAGCACGAACTCCGGACAGGGTTTAGGAAACACCATATATTTT.

This chain connects TRBV12-3 or TRBV12-4 to TRBJ2-7, with D possibly TRBD1 on 6 matching bases. Trimming removed 2 bases from V and 3 bases from J, with 14 bases in between. The CDR3 runs 15 residues. The CDR3 reads CASSLRAGQRYEQYF. The CDR3 coding sequence is TGTGCCAGCAGTTTAAGAGCAGGACAGCGCTACGAGCAGTACTTC.

The rearrangement joins TRBV6-1 to TRBJ1-2, with a possible D match to TRBD1 (5 bases). The CDR3 has 13 amino acids. The V and J ends lost 4 bases and 6 bases respectively, with 12 bases between them. Per the germline V gene, CDR1 is MNHNS and CDR2 is SASEGT. The CDR3 here is CASSVRGGDGYTF. In DNA, the CDR3 is TGTGCCAGCAGTGTTCGGGGAGGGGATGGCTACACCTTC.

This clonotype was picked up a small number of times. This sequence joins TRBV3-1 and TRBJ2-2; D is unclear. CDR3 length: 13 residues. CDR1 is LGHDT, CDR2 YNNKEL, per germline (reference sequence). V lost 1 base and J lost 6, with 6 bases in between. The CDR3 DNA is TGTGCCAGCAGCCAAGTTTTAGCCGGGGAGCTGTTTTTT. Residues: CASSQVLAGELFF.

V is TRBV5-5 and J is TRBJ2-1; TRBD1 matches at 8 bases. This CDR3 contains 14 residues. Trimming at V came to 3 bases and at J to 7 bases, leaving 6 bases not matched to a gene. The germline gives CDR1 SGHKS, CDR2 YYEKEE (reference sequence). For the CDR3, the DNA is TGTGCCAGCAGCTGGACAGGGATGGATAATGAGCAGTTCTTC. This sequence encodes CASSWTGMDNEQFF.

This clonotype was observed a few times. The chain uses TRBV7-9 and TRBJ1-2; 7 bases fit TRBD1. With 0 bases clipped from V and 3 bases from J, the junction kept 1 base outside the gene matches. This CDR3 has 14 residues. The germline gives CDR1 SEHNR, CDR2 FQNEAQ (reference sequence). The CDR3 DNA is TGTGCCAGCAGCTTAGCCGGGACAGACTATGGCTACACCTTC. The encoded protein is CASSLAGTDYGYTF.

V gene TRBV20-1 combines with J gene TRBJ2-7; D unresolved. Trimming shortened V by 3 bases and J by 0 bases, and 6 bases separated the two germline ends. This CDR3 contains 12 residues. Per the germline V gene, CDR1 is DFQATT and CDR2 is SNEGSKA (reference sequence). CDR3 sequence (DNA): TGCAGTGCTAGGGTCTCCTCCTACGAGCAGTACTTC. Translation: CSARVSSYEQYF.

This clonotype was observed at least ten times. CDR3 in amino acids: CASSPVGGFTYNEQFF. Written as DNA, the CDR3 is TGTGCCAGCAGCCCCGTTGGGGGGTTTACCTACAATGAGCAGTTCTTC. This chain uses TRBV7-2 with TRBJ2-1; TRBD2 might be the D (6 bases). The CDR3 covers 16 residues. The germline V and J ends were trimmed by 5 bases and 2 bases, with 16 bases remaining between them. The germline gives CDR1 SGHTA, CDR2 FQGNSA.

This clonotype was recorded at least ten times. This rearrangement joins TRBV2 to TRBJ2-5; 7 positions match TRBD2. This CDR3 region has 14 residues. The J segment lost 3 bases and the V segment lost 3 bases, leaving 4 bases of the junction unmatched. The germline gives CDR1 SNHLY, CDR2 FYNNEI. CDR3 sequence: CASSDGGGEETQYF. In nucleotides, the CDR3 is TGTGCCAGCAGTGACGGCGGGGGAGAAGAGACCCAGTACTTC.

A few counts support this clonotype. This chain connects TRBV7-3 to TRBJ1-2, with D possibly TRBD1 on 6 matching bases. Germline V gene sequence: CDR1 SGHTA, CDR2 FQGTGA. V lost 5 bases, J lost 7 bases, and 20 bases lay in between. This CDR3 is 15 amino acids long. CDR3 sequence (DNA): TGTGCCAGCAGCGATGGAATCCGGACAGTCCTTGGCTACACCTTC. It codes for CASSDGIRTVLGYTF. The variable domain in full, completed from reference TRBV7-3 and TRBJ1-2, reads GAGVSQTPSNKVTEKGKYVELRCDPISGHTALYWYRQSLGQGPEFLIYFQGTGAADDSGLPNDRFFAVRPEGSVSTLKIQRTERGDSAVYLCASSDGIRTVLGYTFGSGTRLTVV.

This rearrangement joins TRBV3-1 to TRBJ2-5; D uncertain. Looked up from germline, CDR1 is LGHDT and CDR2 is YNNKEL (reference sequence). This CDR3 has 11 amino acids. Trimming took off 4 bases at V and 12 bases at J, with 12 bases between the two ends. The CDR3 spells CASSRAGLEYF. The CDR3 DNA follows: TGTGCCAGCAGCCGAGCAGGCCTCGAGTACTTC.

The genes are TRBV29-1 and TRBJ1-2; D possibly corresponds to TRBD1 (6 bases). The CDR3 is made up of 15 amino acids. V was trimmed by 0 bases and J by 4 bases, leaving 15 bases between them. Germline CDR1 reads SQVTM; CDR2 reads ANQGSEA. CDR3 sequence: CSVEDPGQSGYGYTF. In DNA, the CDR3 is TGCAGCGTTGAAGATCCTGGACAGTCAGGCTATGGCTACACCTTC.

Only a few counts were recorded for this clonotype. This chain joins TRBV29-1 and TRBJ1-3; D unclear. V dropped 7 bases and J dropped 0 bases, with 10 bases sitting between them. Germline V gives CDR1 SQVTM, CDR2 ANQGSEA. The CDR3 runs to 13 residues. CDR3: CSARRYSGNTIYF. CDR3 nucleotide sequence: TGCAGCGCCCGACGCTACTCTGGAAACACCATATATTTT.

There are a few counts of this clonotype. The chain recombines TRBV3-1 with TRBJ1-1; 8 nucleotides align to TRBD1. V trimming: 4 bases; J trimming: 3 bases; junction bases outside the gene matches: 10. This CDR3 region has 16 residues. The germline CDR1 and CDR2 sequences are LGHDT and YNNKEL (reference sequence). CDR3 DNA sequence: TGTGCCAGCAGCCGTCCCGGGACAGGAGTTCACACTGAAGCTTTCTTT. It encodes CASSRPGTGVHTEAFF.

This clonotype was counted many times. The rearrangement links TRBV4-1 to TRBJ1-5, with 9 bases aligning to TRBD1. The trim removed 4 bases at V and 2 bases at J, leaving 3 bases unmatched. Germline lookup yields CDR1 MGHRA and CDR2 YSYEKL. The CDR3 is 15 residues long. This chain's CDR3 is CASSRGQGGNQPQHF. The CDR3 DNA follows: TGCGCCAGCAGCCGGGGACAGGGAGGCAATCAGCCCCAGCATTTT.

In its sample, this clonotype was seen a few times. The chain couples TRBV12-3 or TRBV12-4 to TRBJ2-3; TRBD1 agrees at 7 bases. The junction had 10 bases not matched to a gene; V was cut back by 6 bases and J by 4 bases. CDR3 size: 15 residues. CDR3 sequence: CASRQRTGRADTQYF. CDR3 coding DNA: TGTGCCAGCAGGCAAAGGACAGGAAGAGCAGATACGCAGTATTTT.

On this clonotype itself: This is likely a read error, given that the CDR3 carries no conserved phenylalanine or tryptophan at its end. In DNA, the CDR3 is TGTGCCACCAGCAGAGACGGTGGGACAGGGGGCATTGAAGCTTTCTAT. Residues: CATSRDGGTGGIEAFY. The chain is built from TRBV15 and TRBJ1-1; 12 bases fit TRBD1. The CDR3 length is 16 residues. Germline CDR1 reads LNHNV; CDR2 reads YYDKDF (reference sequence). V was clipped by 0 bases and J by 7 bases; unmatched bases: 6.

In its sample, this clonotype was seen many times. The chain is built from TRBV11-2 and TRBJ1-5; 7 bases are a match to TRBD1. V was clipped by 4 bases and J by 7 bases; unmatched bases: 4. The germline CDR1 and CDR2 sequences are SGHAT and FQNNGV. The CDR3 contains 13 residues. This chain's CDR3 is CASSSDREQPQHF. The CDR3 nucleotides are TGTGCCAGCAGCTCCGACAGGGAACAGCCCCAGCATTTT.

Ten or more counts support this clonotype. This rearrangement joins TRBV10-3 to TRBJ2-7; D not resolved. CDR1 and CDR2 (germline): ENHRY, SYGVKD. Trimming stripped 1 base from V and 0 bases from J, with 7 bases between. The CDR3 extends over 14 amino acids. Here the CDR3 DNA reads TGTGCCATCAGTGAGTTTAGGGACTCCTACGAGCAGTACTTC. Translating gives CAISEFRDSYEQYF.

This clonotype appeared a few times. The CDR3 spells CASSKAGTGGAYEQFF. CDR3 nucleotides: TGTGCCAGTAGTAAGGCCGGGACAGGGGGCGCCTATGAGCAGTTCTTC. The V call is TRBV19, the J call TRBJ2-1; TRBD1 aligns across 12 bases. CDR3 size: 16 residues. Germline values: CDR1 LNHDA, CDR2 SQIVND (reference sequence). Trimming removed 4 bases from V and 8 bases from J; junction bases left unmatched: 9. Using reference TRBV19 and TRBJ2-1 for the parts outside the CDR3, the full variable domain is DGGITQSPKYLFRKEGQNVTLSCEQNLNHDAMYWYRQDPGQGLRLIYYSQIVNDFQKGDIAEGYSVSREKKESFPLTVTSAQKNPTAFYLCASSKAGTGGAYEQFFGPGTRLTVL.

This clonotype was seen many times. The rearrangement links TRBV10-1 to TRBJ2-3; D may be TRBD1 (5 bases). Germline CDR1 and CDR2: WNHNN and SYGVQD (reference sequence). V was cut by 0 bases and J by 5 bases, with 12 bases left in between. The CDR3 has 15 residues. The CDR3 loop reads CASSESNPGLDTQYF. CDR3 in DNA: TGCGCCAGCAGTGAGTCGAACCCAGGGCTAGATACGCAGTATTTT.

This clonotype was counted at least ten times. J is TRBJ1-2 and V is TRBV25-1, with D unclear. This CDR3 has 12 amino acids. Germline-derived CDR1 and CDR2 are MGHDK and SYGVNS. V lost 2 bases to trimming and J lost 4 bases, with 5 bases between them. CDR3 amino acids: CASSEGGYGYTF. The CDR3 DNA sequence: TGTGCCAGCAGTGAAGGAGGCTATGGCTACACCTTC.

This clonotype has a count of ten or more. The chain is built from TRBV16 and TRBJ1-1, with unresolved D. CDR3 length: 16 amino acids. CDR1 and CDR2 (germline): KGHSY, FQNENV. Between the trimmed V and J ends, which lost 0 bases and 0 bases, there was a span of 11 bases. This chain's CDR3 is CASSQSVADMNTEAFF. In DNA, the CDR3 is TGTGCCAGCAGCCAATCGGTGGCTGACATGAACACTGAAGCTTTCTTT.

This clonotype was detected only a few times. J is TRBJ2-7 and V is TRBV29-1; D is unclear. CDR1 and CDR2 from the germline V gene are SQVTM and ANQGSEA. The V end was cut by 5 bases, the J end by 0 bases, with 5 bases between. The length of the CDR3 is 11 residues. The CDR3 DNA reads TGCAGCGTTTATCTCTCCTACGAGCAGTACTTC. Translated, it gives CSVYLSYEQYF.

In this sample, this clonotype turned up a few times. The chain links TRBV30 to TRBJ2-2; 8 bases map to TRBD2. The CDR3 has 14 residues. V lost 8 bases to trimming and J lost 7 bases; unmatched junction nucleotides: 12. CDR1 is GTSNPN and CDR2 is SVGIG in the germline V gene (reference sequence). CDR3 coding DNA: TGTGCCGCCCGGGGGGGAACCGAGTACGGGGAGCTGTTTTTT. Translated: CAARGGTEYGELFF.

This clonotype appeared many times. The rearrangement uses TRBV13 and TRBJ2-7; D perhaps matches TRBD2 (5 bases). This CDR3 has 16 residues. CDR1 and CDR2 from the germline V gene are PRHDT and FYEKMQ (reference sequence). V was cut by 5 bases and J by 1 base, with 18 bases left in between. CDR3 amino acids: CASSPSVSEISYEQYF. CDR3 coding DNA: TGTGCCAGCAGCCCCTCGGTTAGCGAGATTTCCTACGAGCAGTACTTC.

The gene calls are TRBV24-1 and TRBJ1-5, with TRBD1 matching over 7 bases. The CDR3 length is 16 residues. Germline assignment: CDR1 KGHDR and CDR2 SFDVKD. Unmatched junction bases numbered 12, after V lost 9 bases and J lost 2 bases. The CDR3 nucleotides are TGTGCCACCGCCCAGGGGGGGACGGAAGGCAATCAGCCCCAGCATTTT. Protein product: CATAQGGTEGNQPQHF.